This T cell receptor (beta chain) was identified in a study of shared clonotypes between healthy human individuals. About the research overall: There were three CD4 naive, three CD4 memory, two CD8 naive and one CD8 memory plates per donor.

Turning to this clone: The antigen is not known.

Profiling relied on immunoSEQ multiplex PCR, and the TCRdb table lists in-frame clones only, not all of them. The repertoire holds more than 2 million clones, with roughly 94% as singletons. Germline V gene data show CDR1 as GTSNPN and CDR2 as SVGIG (reference sequence). The CDR3 runs to 11 residues. J lost 4 bases, V lost 8 bases, and 3 bases had no gene match. Findings and caveats of the study: Larger estimated richness was generally seen in naive subsets than in memory subsets. Among four donors, approximately 5% of naive CD4 clonotypes were found in common.

The sample consisted of naive CD4+ T cells sorted from blood. Subset specified: CD45RA+ positively selected. The sequence came from a man aged 18 to 30 in good health. V usage is TRBV30 and J usage is TRBJ2-5; 8 nucleotides agree with TRBD1. The CDR3 loop is CAAGGGETQYF. The CDR3 bases are TGTGCCGCAGGGGGCGGAGAGACCCAGTACTTC.